A selection of T cell receptor beta chains follows, all from one sample in a study of T-cell reconstitution after alpha-beta-depleted transplantation in children. MiXCR was run by TCRdb on the PCR reads, yielding one entry per CDR3 protein. The sample shows 200,000 to 300,000 distinct CDR3 sequences, more than 10% of them seen only once. Sequencing used PBMCs from the stem cell graft donor, obtained from the stem cell graft. The receptors shown here come from a human donor who donated a stem cell graft to a child with acute lymphoblastic leukemia. CDR3s include the opening cysteine and the closing phenylalanine or tryptophan. D genes are given only for firm matches. Rows may omit the clone size; those that give it use once, few, many or a size class.

clone size	V gene	D gene	J gene	CDR3 protein	CDR3 DNA
-	TRBV15	-	TRBJ2-2	CATSRDRRLYTGELFF	TGTGCCACCAGCAGAGATCGCCGACTTTACACCGGGGAGCTGTTTTTT
few	TRBV5-1	-	TRBJ2-5	CASSKGLQETQYF	TGCGCCAGCAGCAAGGGCCTCCAAGAGACCCAGTACTTC
many	TRBV20-1	-	TRBJ2-3	CSARARSWEQATDTQYF	TGCAGTGCTAGAGCCCGCTCTTGGGAACAGGCCACAGATACGCAGTATTTT
many	TRBV20-1	TRBD1	TRBJ2-5	CSASRRGRRETQYF	TGCAGTGCTAGTAGAAGGGGGCGCCGGGAGACCCAGTACTTC
-	TRBV19	-	TRBJ2-2	CASRVLSETGELFF	TGTGCCAGTCGGGTTCTAAGTGAGACCGGGGAGCTGTTTTTT
many	TRBV20-1	-	TRBJ2-4	CSAREQGPGDIQYF	TGCAGTGCTAGAGAGCAGGGACCTGGGGACATTCAGTACTTC
many	TRBV7-9	-	TRBJ1-2	CASSIQGPMGYTF	TGTGCCAGCAGCATACAGGGTCCAATGGGCTACACCTTC
many	TRBV15	-	TRBJ2-1	CATSPYTYNEQFF	TGTGCCACCAGCCCCTACACCTACAATGAGCAGTTCTTC
many	TRBV27	TRBD1	TRBJ2-7	CASSYSGTGAYEQYF	TGTGCCAGCAGCTATAGTGGGACAGGGGCCTACGAGCAGTACTTC
many	TRBV28	TRBD1	TRBJ1-2	CASREQGARGYTF	TGTGCCAGCAGGGAACAGGGGGCTAGAGGCTACACCTTC
many	TRBV30	-	TRBJ2-7	CAWSVRVLPEQYF	TGTGCCTGGAGTGTTAGGGTCCTGCCCGAGCAGTACTTC
-	TRBV30	-	TRBJ1-6	CAWSIGRVDSPLHF	TGTGCCTGGAGCATAGGACGGGTGGATTCACCCCTCCACTTT
many	TRBV27	-	TRBJ2-3	CASSLFRTDTQYF	TGTGCCAGCAGTTTATTCCGCACAGATACGCAGTATTTT
few	TRBV28	-	TRBJ2-3	CASSFVPTVTDTQYF	TGTGCCAGCAGTTTCGTACCCACCGTCACAGATACGCAGTATTTT
many	TRBV19	-	TRBJ2-3	CASSPTKRFTDTQYF	TGTGCCAGTAGTCCAACGAAGAGATTCACAGATACGCAGTATTTT
many	TRBV29-1	-	TRBJ2-3	CSVEGQQVDTQYF	TGCAGCGTTGAAGGTCAACAGGTAGATACGCAGTATTTT
-	TRBV18	-	TRBJ2-7	CASSPTSFDEQYF	TGTGCCAGCTCACCAACTAGCTTCGACGAGCAGTACTTC
many	TRBV28	TRBD1	TRBJ1-5	CASSLRGGYSNQPQHF	TGTGCCAGCAGTTTAAGAGGGGGCTATAGCAATCAGCCCCAGCATTTT
many	TRBV5-1	-	TRBJ1-1	CASSATPMGTEAFF	TGCGCCAGCAGCGCGACTCCAATGGGCACTGAAGCTTTCTTT
many	TRBV15	-	TRBJ2-3	CATSTPGSPTDTQYF	TGTGCCACCAGCACCCCTGGCAGTCCCACAGATACGCAGTATTTT
many	TRBV10-1	-	TRBJ2-1	CASSDFGRGDEQFF	TGCGCCAGCAGTGATTTCGGGAGAGGGGATGAGCAGTTCTTC
many	TRBV12-3/TRBV12-4	-	TRBJ1-4	CASSYPAGEKLFF	TGTGCCAGCAGTTACCCCGCGGGTGAAAAACTGTTTTTT